This T cell receptor (beta chain) was recovered during a study of regulatory T cells in long-lasting Graves disease. Specified time point: newly diagnosed GD, antithyroid drugs for less than 3 months. Following extraction of RNA from PBMCs, that RNA was used to make the TCR library. Arm-PCR of CDR3 regions and iRepertoire HTBI primers were used to build TCR beta libraries. TCRdb fed the multiplex PCR reads into MiXCR, producing one record per CDR3 protein. Among 400,000 to 450,000 distinct CDR3 sequences listed, 15% to 20% were seen once. The ends were cut back, 3 bases at V and 9 bases at J, with 14 bases in the middle. This CDR3 has 12 residues. The germline V gene encodes CDR1 DFQATT and CDR2 SNEGSKA (reference sequence). This clonotype was seen at least ten times. The sample was also linked to a second study, of T cells in Graves' hyperthyroidism and ophthalmopathy.

The J gene is TRBJ1-1, the V gene TRBV20-1; D uncertain. The source is a woman aged 25 to 39 with Graves disease. Source: peripheral blood mononuclear cells (PBMCs), taken at new diagnosis, from a patient treated with antithyroid drugs. The CDR3 region has the DNA TGCAGTGCTAGGCCCCCCGGGGATAAAGCTTTCTTT. Its protein product is CSARPPGDKAFF.